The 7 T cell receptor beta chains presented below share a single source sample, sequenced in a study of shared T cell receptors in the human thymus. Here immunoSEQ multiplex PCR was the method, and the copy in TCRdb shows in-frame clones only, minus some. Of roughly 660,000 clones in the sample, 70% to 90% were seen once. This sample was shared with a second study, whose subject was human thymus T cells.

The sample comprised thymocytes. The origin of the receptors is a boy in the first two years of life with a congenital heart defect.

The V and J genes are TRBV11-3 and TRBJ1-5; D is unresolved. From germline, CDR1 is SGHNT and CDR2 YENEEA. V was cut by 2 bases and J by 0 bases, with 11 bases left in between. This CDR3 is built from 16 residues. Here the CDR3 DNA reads TGTGCCAGCAGCTTAAGGCGGAGGTTTAGCAATCAGCCCCAGCATTTT. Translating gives CASSLRRRFSNQPQHF. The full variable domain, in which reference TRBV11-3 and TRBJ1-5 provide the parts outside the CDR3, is EAGVVQSPRYKIIEKKQPVAFWCNPISGHNTLYWYLQNLGQGPELLIRYENEEAVDDSQLPKDRFSAERLKGVDSTLKIQPAELGDSAVYLCASSLRRRFSNQPQHFGDGTRLSIL.

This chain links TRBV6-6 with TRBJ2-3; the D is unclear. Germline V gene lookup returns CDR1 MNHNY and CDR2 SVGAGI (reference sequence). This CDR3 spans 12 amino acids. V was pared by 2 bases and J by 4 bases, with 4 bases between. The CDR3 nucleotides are TGTGCCAGCAGTTACCCGGCAGATACGCAGTATTTT. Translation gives CASSYPADTQYF.

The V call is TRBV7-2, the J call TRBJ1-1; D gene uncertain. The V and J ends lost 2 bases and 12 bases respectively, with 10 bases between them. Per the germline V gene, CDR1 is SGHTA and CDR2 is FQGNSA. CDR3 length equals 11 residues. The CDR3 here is CASSLTKSPFF. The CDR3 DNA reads TGTGCCAGCAGCTTAACTAAGTCCCCTTTCTTT.

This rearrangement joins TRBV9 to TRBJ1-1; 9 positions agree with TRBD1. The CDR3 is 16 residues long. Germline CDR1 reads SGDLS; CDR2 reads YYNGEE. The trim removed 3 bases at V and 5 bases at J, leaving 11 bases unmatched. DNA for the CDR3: TGTGCCAGCAGCGCAATTATACAGGGGGCGAGGACTGAAGCTTTCTTT. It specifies CASSAIIQGARTEAFF.

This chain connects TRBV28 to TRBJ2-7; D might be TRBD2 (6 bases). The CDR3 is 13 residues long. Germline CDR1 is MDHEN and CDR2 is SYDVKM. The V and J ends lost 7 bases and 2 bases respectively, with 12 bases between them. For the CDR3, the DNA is TGTGCCAGCATCCCTCCGGGGGCCTACGAGCAGTACTTC. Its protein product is CASIPPGAYEQYF. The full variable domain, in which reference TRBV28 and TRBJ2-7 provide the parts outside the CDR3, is DVKVTQSSRYLVKRTGEKVFLECVQDMDHENMFWYRQDPGLGLRLIYFSYDVKMKEKGDIPEGYSVSREKKERFSLILESASTNQTSMYLCASIPPGAYEQYFGPGTRLTVT.

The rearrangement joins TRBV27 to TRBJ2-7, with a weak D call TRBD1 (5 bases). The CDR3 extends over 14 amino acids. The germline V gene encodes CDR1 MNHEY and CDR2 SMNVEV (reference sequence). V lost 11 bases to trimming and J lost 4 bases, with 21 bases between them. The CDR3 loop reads CAFQRQGEWYEQYF. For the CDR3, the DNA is TGTGCCTTTCAGCGCCAGGGTGAATGGTACGAGCAGTACTTC.

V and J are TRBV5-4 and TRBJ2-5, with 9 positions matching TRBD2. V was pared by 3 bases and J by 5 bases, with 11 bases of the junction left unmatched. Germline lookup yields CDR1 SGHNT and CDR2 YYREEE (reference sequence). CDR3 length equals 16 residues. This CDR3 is CASSYRLADVPETQYF. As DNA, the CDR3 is TGTGCCAGCAGCTACCGACTAGCGGATGTGCCGGAGACCCAGTACTTC.